The 11 T cell receptor beta chains listed next were all sequenced from one sample in a study of T cells in Graves' hyperthyroidism and ophthalmopathy. There were TCR beta CDR3 regions amplified from RNA transcripts. TCR CDR3 underwent first-round RT-PCR with the HTBI primer set. TCRdb used MiXCR to reprocess the multiplex PCR reads, holding one entry per CDR3 protein. The sample includes around 400,000 distinct CDR3 sequences, roughly 25% seen only once; the top ten take 73%. Sequenced input: blood. These receptors were taken from a man over 45 with Graves' hyperthyroidism.

This clonotype was observed a handful of times. The V gene is TRBV3-1, the J gene TRBJ2-3; a possible D gene is TRBD1 (6 bases). Per the germline V gene, CDR1 is LGHDT and CDR2 is YNNKEL (reference sequence). Trimming removed 1 base from V and 6 bases from J, with 20 bases in between. This CDR3 is built from 17 residues. CDR3 nucleotides: TGTGCCAGCAGCCAAGGCCGGGACCAGGGGCAGAGGGATACGCAGTATTTT. Its translation: CASSQGRDQGQRDTQYF.

The sample holds many counts of this clonotype. The chain is built from TRBV20-1 and TRBJ1-2, with no clear D. This CDR3 is 12 amino acids long. Trimming shortened V by 6 bases and J by 4 bases, and 12 bases separated the two germline ends. Germline V gene data show CDR1 as DFQATT and CDR2 as SNEGSKA (reference sequence). CDR3 protein: CSALRGSYGYTF. CDR3 nucleotide sequence: TGCAGTGCCCTTCGTGGGTCCTATGGCTACACCTTC.

The chain combines TRBV5-1 with TRBJ2-2; D is perhaps TRBD1 (5 bases). The CDR3 is 14 amino acids. Looked up from germline, CDR1 is SGHRS and CDR2 is YFSETQ. Between the trimmed V and J ends, which lost 4 bases and 6 bases, there was a span of 13 bases. The chain's CDR3 is CASSPLLRAGELFF. CDR3 coding DNA: TGCGCCAGCAGCCCGCTCCTCAGGGCCGGGGAGCTGTTTTTT.

The chain joins TRBV9 to TRBJ2-1, with 8 positions matching TRBD2. Germline V CDR1 and CDR2: SGDLS, YYNGEE. The ends lost 1 base at V and 8 bases at J; junction bases unmatched: 11. This CDR3 has 16 residues. This CDR3 reads CASSVRPLAGSDEQFF. In nucleotides, the CDR3 is TGTGCCAGCAGCGTACGCCCGCTAGCGGGTAGCGATGAGCAGTTCTTC.

This clonotype came up many times. This chain joins TRBV5-1 and TRBJ2-7, with a tentative D call TRBD1 (6 bases). In germline, CDR1 is SGHRS, CDR2 YFSETQ. The CDR3 is made up of 12 amino acids. V dropped 0 bases and J dropped 6 bases, with 7 bases sitting between them. The CDR3 DNA reads TGCGCCAGCAGCTTGGAAGGGGGCGAGCAGTACTTC. This sequence encodes CASSLEGGEQYF.

The V and J genes are TRBV6-5 and TRBJ2-3; TRBD2 might be the D (5 bases). V lost 2 bases to trimming and J lost 6 bases, with 15 bases between them. Germline loops: CDR1 MNHEY, CDR2 SVGAGI. CDR3 length: 15 amino acids. CDR3 sequence (DNA): TGTGCCAGCAGTTACAGCGGAGCCCGCCGGGATACGCAGTATTTT. This gives the protein CASSYSGARRDTQYF.

The V gene is TRBV5-1, the J gene TRBJ1-2; 7 bases agree with TRBD1. Germline V gene data show CDR1 as SGHRS and CDR2 as YFSETQ. V was pared by 3 bases and J by 7 bases, with 12 bases of the junction left unmatched. This CDR3 comprises 15 residues. CDR3 amino acids: CASSSNGEGALGYTF. The CDR3 nucleotides are TGCGCCAGCAGCTCCAACGGAGAGGGGGCGCTTGGCTACACCTTC.

This rearrangement joins TRBV11-2 to TRBJ1-6, with 8 bases aligning to TRBD1. Germline CDR1 and CDR2: SGHAT and FQNNGV. Unmatched junction bases numbered 12, after V lost 4 bases and J lost 13 bases. CDR3 size: 15 residues. The CDR3 coding sequence is TGTGCCAGCAGCTCCAGGGGCGACAGGGGTGATCCCCTCCACTTT. Its translation is CASSSRGDRGDPLHF.

The CDR3: CASSLLGVAGVTGELFF. The DNA of the CDR3 is TGTGCCAGCAGTTTATTGGGAGTAGCGGGAGTTACCGGGGAGCTGTTTTTT. The chain links TRBV12-3 or TRBV12-4 to TRBJ2-2, with 9 bases fitting TRBD2. V shed 2 bases, J shed 5 bases, and the junction held 9 bases outside the gene matches. This CDR3 spans 17 amino acids.

The table lists this clonotype with a few counts. The V call is TRBV4-1, the J call TRBJ2-3, with D unresolved. Germline lookup yields CDR1 MGHRA and CDR2 YSYEKL. The V end was cut by 0 bases, the J end by 6 bases, with 22 bases between. The CDR3 is 18 residues long. Here the CDR3 reads CASSQDGDTSRGLDTQYF. CDR3 DNA sequence: TGCGCCAGCAGCCAAGATGGAGACACCTCTCGAGGTTTGGATACGCAGTATTTT.

The V gene is TRBV6-1, the J gene TRBJ2-3; D might be TRBD1 (6 bases). The CDR3 loop spans 16 amino acids. V was pared by 5 bases and J by 5 bases, with 20 bases between. Germline assignment: CDR1 MNHNS and CDR2 SASEGT. CDR3 sequence reads: CASSLRRGLQGDTQYF. CDR3 nucleotides: TGTGCCAGCAGTTTGAGACGGGGCTTACAGGGAGATACGCAGTATTTT.